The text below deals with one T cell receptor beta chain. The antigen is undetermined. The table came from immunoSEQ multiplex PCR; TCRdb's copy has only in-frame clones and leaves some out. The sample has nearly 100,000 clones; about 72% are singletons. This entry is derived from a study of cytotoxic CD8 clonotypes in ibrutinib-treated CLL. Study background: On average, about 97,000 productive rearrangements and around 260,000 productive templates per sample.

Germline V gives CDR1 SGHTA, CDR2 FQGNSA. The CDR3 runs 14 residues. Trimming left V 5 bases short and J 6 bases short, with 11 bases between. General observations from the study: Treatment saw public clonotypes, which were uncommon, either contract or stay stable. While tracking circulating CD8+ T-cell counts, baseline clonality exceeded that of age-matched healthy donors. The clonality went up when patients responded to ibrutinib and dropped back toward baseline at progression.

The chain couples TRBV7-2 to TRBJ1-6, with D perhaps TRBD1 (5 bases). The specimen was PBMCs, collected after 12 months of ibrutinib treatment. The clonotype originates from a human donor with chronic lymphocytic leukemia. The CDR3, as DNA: TGTGCCAGCAGCCCGGGGGGGGTTAATTCACCCCTCCACTTT. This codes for CASSPGGVNSPLHF. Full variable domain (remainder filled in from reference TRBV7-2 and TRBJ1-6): GAGVSQSPSNKVTEKGKDVELRCDPISGHTALYWYRQSLGQGLEFLIYFQGNSAPDKSGLPSDRFSAERTGGSVSTLTIQRTQQEDSAVYLCASSPGGVNSPLHFGNGTRLTVT.